The clone carrying this T cell receptor beta chain has ten or more counts. This entry comes from a study of T-cell reconstitution after alpha-beta-depleted transplantation in children. A library of TCRbeta sequences, prepared with unique molecular identifiers, was generated. TCRdb re-analysed the PCR reads in MiXCR, keeping a single row per CDR3 protein. The data show roughly 590,000 distinct CDR3 sequences, roughly 15% seen once. The source of this sequence is a human donor who donated a stem cell graft to a child with acute myeloid leukemia. This specimen was PBMCs from the stem cell graft donor, taken from the stem cell graft.

As DNA, the CDR3 is TGTGCCAGCAGCTTACACAGCATGAACACTGAAGCTTTCTTT. Its translation is CASSLHSMNTEAFF. V usage is TRBV7-3 and J usage is TRBJ1-1; D is uncertain. V was shortened by 2 bases and J by 0 bases, with 7 bases between the two germline ends. The CDR3 loop spans 14 amino acids. Germline CDR1 is SGHTA and CDR2 is FQGTGA.